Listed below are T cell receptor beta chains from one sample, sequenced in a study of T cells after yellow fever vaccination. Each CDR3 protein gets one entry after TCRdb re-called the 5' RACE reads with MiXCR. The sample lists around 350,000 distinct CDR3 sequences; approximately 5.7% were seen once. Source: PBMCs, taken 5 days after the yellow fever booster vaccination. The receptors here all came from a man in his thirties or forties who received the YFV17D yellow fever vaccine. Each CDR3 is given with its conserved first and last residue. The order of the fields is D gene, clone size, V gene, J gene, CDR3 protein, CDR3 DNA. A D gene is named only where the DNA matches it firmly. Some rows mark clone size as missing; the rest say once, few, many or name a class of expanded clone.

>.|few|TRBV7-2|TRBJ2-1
CASSSARFEQFF
TGTGCCAGCAGCTCCGCAAGGTTTGAGCAGTTCTTC
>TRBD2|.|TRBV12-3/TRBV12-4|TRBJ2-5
CASSTEPGGQSETQCF
TGTGCCAGCAGTACTGAGCCGGGAGGGCAGTCAGAGACCCAGTGCTTC
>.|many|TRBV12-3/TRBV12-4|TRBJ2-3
CASSLREAWTDTQYF
TGTGCCAGCAGTTTAAGGGAGGCCTGGACAGATACGCAGTATTTT
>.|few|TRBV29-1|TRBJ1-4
CSAKPGATNEKLFF
TGCAGCGCGAAGCCCGGCGCAACTAATGAAAAACTGTTTTTT
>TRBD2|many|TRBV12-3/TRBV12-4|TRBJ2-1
CASRGGTSGYNEQFF
TGTGCCAGCAGGGGAGGGACTAGTGGTTACAATGAGCAGTTCTTC
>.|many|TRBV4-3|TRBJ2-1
CASSQETRVSSYNEQFF
TGCGCCAGCAGCCAAGAAACTAGGGTGAGCTCCTACAATGAGCAGTTCTTC
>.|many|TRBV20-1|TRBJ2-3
CSASEGNTDTQYF
TGCAGTGCTTCCGAAGGGAACACAGATACGCAGTATTTT
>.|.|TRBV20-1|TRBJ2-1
CSATEGGPTNLEQFF
TGCAGTGCTACCGAGGGGGGACCAACGAACCTTGAGCAGTTCTTC
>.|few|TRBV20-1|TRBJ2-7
CSLGGKPLGQYF
TGCAGTCTTGGAGGCAAACCCCTGGGGCAGTACTTC
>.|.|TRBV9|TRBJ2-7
CASSVGGGGGHEQYF
TGTGCCAGCAGCGTAGGGGGCGGAGGGGGCCACGAGCAGTACTTC
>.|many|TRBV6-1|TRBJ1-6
CASRGGWVSYSGPLHF
TGTGCCAGCAGGGGGGGATGGGTGTCGTATTCGGGACCCCTCCACTTT
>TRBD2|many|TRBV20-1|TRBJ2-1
CSASWAGGANEQFF
TGCAGTGCTAGCTGGGCGGGAGGAGCAAATGAGCAGTTCTTC
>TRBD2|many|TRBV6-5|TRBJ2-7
CASSNLGGSWNEQYF
TGTGCCAGCAGTAATCTAGGCGGGAGTTGGAACGAGCAGTACTTC
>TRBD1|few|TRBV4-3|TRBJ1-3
CASSQERWTGAGNTIYF
TGCGCCAGCAGCCAAGAGAGATGGACAGGGGCTGGAAACACCATATATTTT
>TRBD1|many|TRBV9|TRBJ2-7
CASSEGTGINEQYF
TGTGCCAGCAGCGAGGGGACAGGGATCAACGAGCAGTACTTC
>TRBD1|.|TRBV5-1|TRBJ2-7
CASSFSLTGFYEQYF
TGCGCCAGCAGCTTCTCCTTGACAGGGTTCTACGAGCAGTACTTC
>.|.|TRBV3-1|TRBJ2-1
CASSQGDTRSSYNEQFF
TGTGCCAGCAGCCAAGGGGATACCAGGAGCTCCTACAATGAGCAGTTCTTC
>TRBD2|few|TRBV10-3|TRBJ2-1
CAISPGLDFYNEQFF
TGTGCCATCAGCCCCGGACTAGATTTCTACAATGAGCAGTTCTTC
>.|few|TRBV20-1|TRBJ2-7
CSARDDPGLRYVEQYF
TGCAGTGCTAGAGATGACCCAGGACTGCGCTACGTCGAGCAGTACTTC
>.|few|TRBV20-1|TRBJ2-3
CSAPGSFSTDTQYF
TGCAGTGCGCCTGGGTCTTTTAGCACAGATACGCAGTATTTT
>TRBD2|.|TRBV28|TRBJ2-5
CASSLRLAGEYGGETQYF
TGTGCCAGCAGTTTAAGACTAGCGGGAGAGTATGGCGGAGAGACCCAGTACTTC
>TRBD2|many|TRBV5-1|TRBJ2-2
CASRGLAGTGELFF
TGCGCCAGCAGGGGACTAGCGGGCACCGGGGAGCTGTTTTTT
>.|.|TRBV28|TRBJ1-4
CASNRGKFGKLFF
TGTGCCAGCAATAGGGGGAAGTTCGGAAAACTGTTTTTT
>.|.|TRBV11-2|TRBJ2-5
CASSFLDSLRAYQETQYF
TGTGCCAGCAGCTTTCTGGACAGCCTGAGAGCGTACCAAGAGACCCAGTACTTC
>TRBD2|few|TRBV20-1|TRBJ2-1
CSARSPLAGVDNEQFF
TGCAGTGCTAGGTCTCCACTAGCGGGAGTAGACAATGAGCAGTTCTTC
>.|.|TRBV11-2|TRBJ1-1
CASSWGGQIMNTEAFF
TGTGCCAGCAGCTGGGGGGGGCAGATCATGAACACTGAAGCTTTCTTT
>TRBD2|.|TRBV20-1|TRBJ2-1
CSAQTGTSGSNEQFF
TGCAGTGCGCAAACCGGGACTAGCGGGAGTAATGAGCAGTTCTTC
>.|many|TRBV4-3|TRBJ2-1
CASSQIYLGEQFF
TGCGCCAGCAGCCAAATTTACTTGGGTGAGCAGTTCTTC
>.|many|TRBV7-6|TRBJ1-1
CASSLDMAGLTEAFF
TGTGCCAGCAGCTTAGATATGGCAGGCCTTACTGAAGCTTTCTTT
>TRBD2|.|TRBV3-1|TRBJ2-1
CASSLLSGRAFHNEQFF
TGTGCCAGCAGCCTACTTAGCGGGAGGGCCTTCCACAATGAGCAGTTCTTC
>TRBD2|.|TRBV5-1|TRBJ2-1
CASSLALAGGWDEQFF
TGCGCCAGCAGCTTGGCCTTAGCGGGAGGTTGGGATGAGCAGTTCTTC
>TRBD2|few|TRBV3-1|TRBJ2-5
CASSPITGGETQYF
TGTGCCAGCAGCCCGATCACGGGGGGTGAGACCCAGTACTTC
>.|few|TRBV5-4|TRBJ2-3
CASLKDVGTDTQYF
TGTGCCAGCCTTAAGGATGTTGGCACAGATACGCAGTATTTT
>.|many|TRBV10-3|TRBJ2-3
CAISDRGFTDTQYF
TGTGCCATCAGTGATCGGGGGTTCACAGATACGCAGTATTTT
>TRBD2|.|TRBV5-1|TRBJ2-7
CASSGLTSGRSEQYF
TGCGCCAGCAGCGGCCTTACTAGCGGGAGGAGCGAGCAGTACTTC
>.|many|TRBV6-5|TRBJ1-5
CATSTANQPQHF
TGTGCCACCTCGACAGCTAATCAGCCCCAGCATTTT
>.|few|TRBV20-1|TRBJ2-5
CSARDSSSDYQETQYF
TGCAGTGCTAGAGATAGTTCTAGCGATTACCAAGAGACCCAGTACTTC
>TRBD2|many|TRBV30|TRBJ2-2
CAHASGRATGELFF
TGTGCCCATGCTAGCGGGAGGGCCACCGGGGAGCTGTTTTTT
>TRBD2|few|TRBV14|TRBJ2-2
CASSHATGRATGELFF
TGTGCCAGCAGCCACGCAACGGGGAGGGCGACCGGGGAGCTGTTTTTT
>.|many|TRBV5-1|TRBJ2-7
CASSLIGPGEQYF
TGCGCCAGCAGCTTGATTGGACCGGGCGAGCAGTACTTC